This T cell receptor (beta chain) was sequenced during a study of cytomegalovirus exposure and HLA in healthy donors. Study-wide results and limits: The majority of TCR sequences were rare, yet some public TCRs appeared in many donors.

Assay: immunoSEQ multiplex PCR; the TCRdb copy retains only in-frame clones and omits some. The repertoire holds about 140,000 clones, 80% to 90% seen once, with approximately 7.5% in the top ten. Details on this clone: Its antigen is unidentified.

CDR1 is LGHNA and CDR2 is YSLEER in the germline V gene. Trimming cost V 3 bases and J 7 bases; bases outside gene matches: 10. The CDR3 spans 16 residues. The chain couples TRBV4-3 to TRBJ1-5; 9 bases map to TRBD1. What was sequenced was PBMCs. This receptor was obtained from a woman in her late teens or twenties in good health and CMV-seropositive. The CDR3 protein is CASSHSFPGQGQPQHF. In DNA, the CDR3 is TGCGCCAGCAGCCACTCTTTTCCGGGACAGGGACAGCCCCAGCATTTT.